The 30 T cell receptor beta chains below were found in one sample sequenced in a study of T cell repertoires and HLA-DP antigens (dated 2018 in TCRdb). The library relied on the immunoSEQ multiplex PCR assay. This immuneACCESS table, as held by TCRdb, lists in-frame sequences with V and J called but not all clones. Of the missing ones, under half trace to an unresolved V gene in checked studies; the others have no known cause. Across this sample there are 90,000 to 130,000 clones, with 92% seen only once. 0.25% to 0.3% of the sample lies in the top ten. These receptors lack a known antigen. Sample: CD4+ T cells from PBMCs. These receptors were taken from a woman between 18 and 29 years old in good health and CMV-seronegative.

The chain is built from TRBV18 and TRBJ2-1; 7 bases match TRBD2. CDR3 length: 15 amino acids. The J segment lost 7 bases and the V segment lost 2 bases, leaving 8 bases of the junction unmatched. From germline, CDR1 is KGHSH and CDR2 LQKENI. CDR3 DNA sequence: TGTGCCAGCTCACCAGGGGAGGGCAGCACAAATGAGCAGTTCTTC. It codes for CASSPGEGSTNEQFF.

This clone was seen a few times. The chain joins TRBV2 to TRBJ2-7; the D gene is possibly TRBD2 (6 bases). CDR1 and CDR2 from the germline V gene are SNHLY and FYNNEI. The CDR3 is 14 residues long. Deletions cut 8 bases from V and 3 bases from J, with 17 bases between. The CDR3 DNA reads TGTGCCAGCGAACTCGCGGAGGGAAACTACGAGCAGTACGTC. Translation: CASELAEGNYEQYV.

Of note for this clone: The same CDR3 is also encoded by other DNA sequences in this sample. The rearrangement links TRBV5-1 to TRBJ2-6; D not resolved. CDR3 length equals 15 residues. Germline CDR1 reads SGHRS; CDR2 reads YFSETQ. The V end was cut by 3 bases, the J end by 0 bases, with 7 bases between. The chain's CDR3 is CASSSTASGANVLTF. CDR3 sequence (DNA): TGCGCCAGCAGCTCCACAGCCTCTGGGGCCAACGTCCTGACTTTC.

V gene TRBV21-1 combines with J gene TRBJ2-2; the table gives TRBD1 as D, unverified against the DNA. TRBV21-1 is classified as a pseudogene. CDR3 size: 16 residues. The DNA of the CDR3 is TGTGCCAGCGGCAACCGACAGGGGGCGAACACCGGGGAGCTGTTTTTT. Translating it yields CASGNRQGANTGELFF.

The J gene is TRBJ1-2, the V gene TRBV6-5; D is possibly TRBD1 (5 bases). Trimming cost V 2 bases and J 5 bases, with 18 bases left between them. Germline V CDR1 and CDR2: MNHEY, SVGAGI. The CDR3 contains 16 residues. CDR3 in DNA: TGTGCCAGCAGTTACGGGACGTTAAGCGGGACGTATGGCTACACCTTC. It yields the protein CASSYGTLSGTYGYTF.

The V call is TRBV18, the J call TRBJ1-1, with TRBD1 matching 7 bases. V shed 2 bases, J shed 4 bases, and the junction held 4 bases outside the gene matches. The CDR3 runs 14 residues. CDR1 is KGHSH and CDR2 is LQKENI in the germline V gene. The CDR3, as DNA: TGTGCCAGCTCACCAAGCCCAGGGGGCACTGAAGCTTTCTTT. Its protein is CASSPSPGGTEAFF.

The chain couples TRBV7-3 to TRBJ2-1; D uncertain. Germline V gene data show CDR1 as SGHTA and CDR2 as FQGTGA. The CDR3 contains 15 residues. Trimming removed 2 bases from V and 6 bases from J, with 14 bases in between. The CDR3 loop reads CASSLWTAVSNEQFF. The CDR3 DNA sequence: TGTGCCAGCAGCTTATGGACGGCCGTCAGCAATGAGCAGTTCTTC.

The chain has TRBV18 and TRBJ2-1; tentative D call: TRBD2 (6 bases). The CDR3 sequence is 15 residues long. Germline loops: CDR1 KGHSH, CDR2 LQKENI. V was cut by 4 bases and J by 7 bases, with 17 bases left in between. The CDR3 bases are TGTGCCAGCTCACTACGGCAGGCGGGAAGTAATGAGCAGTTCTTC. Translated: CASSLRQAGSNEQFF.

The rearrangement joins TRBV10-3 to TRBJ2-5; D not certain. CDR1 is ENHRY, CDR2 SYGVKD, per germline. CDR3 length: 14 amino acids. V shed 4 bases and J shed 1 base, with 10 bases lying between them. The CDR3 bases are TGTGCCATCAGTGGGGTGGATACCCAAGAGACCCAGTACTTC. This gives the protein CAISGVDTQETQYF.

The chain combines TRBV7-2 with TRBJ1-1; possible D gene TRBD1, 6 bases. V lost 5 bases, J lost 3 bases, and 19 bases lay in between. From germline, CDR1 is SGHTA and CDR2 FQGNSA. The CDR3 length is 16 residues. The CDR3 is CASSHSGTNTHTEAFF. CDR3 bases: TGTGCCAGCAGCCATTCCGGGACAAATACTCACACTGAAGCTTTCTTT.

The chain employs TRBV19 and TRBJ1-6; D is possibly TRBD1 (6 bases). The CDR3 runs to 12 residues. Germline V gene sequence: CDR1 LNHDA, CDR2 SQIVND (reference sequence). The V end lost 8 bases, the J end lost 7 bases, and 9 bases lay between the germline ends. CDR3 loop: CASHTGNSPLHF. CDR3 in DNA: TGTGCCAGTCACACAGGGAATTCACCCCTCCACTTT.

The chain couples TRBV11-2 to TRBJ2-3; tentative D call: TRBD1 (7 bases). Trimming left V 4 bases short and J 0 bases short, with 14 bases between. CDR1 and CDR2 from the germline V gene are SGHAT and FQNNGV. The length of the CDR3 is 16 residues. CDR3 sequence: CASSSEGALSTDTQYF. The CDR3 nucleotides are TGTGCCAGCAGCTCGGAGGGGGCCCTTAGCACAGATACGCAGTATTTT.

This chain uses TRBV10-3 with TRBJ1-5, with 12 bases aligning to TRBD1. J was trimmed by 7 bases and V by 9 bases; bases with no gene match: 4. The CDR3 runs to 13 residues. CDR1 ENHRY and CDR2 SYGVKD come from the germline V gene. CDR3 bases: TGTGCCATGGGGACAGGGGGCGAACAGCCCCAGCATTTT. Its translation: CAMGTGGEQPQHF.

This chain links TRBV2 with TRBJ1-6, with D unresolved. V lost 8 bases, J lost 7 bases, and 12 bases lay in between. CDR1 and CDR2 from the germline V gene are SNHLY and FYNNEI. The CDR3 consists of 13 residues. The DNA of the CDR3 is TGTGCCAGCGGAGGGCAGGCGAATTCACCCCTCCACTTT. It translates to CASGGQANSPLHF.

The V call is TRBV4-3, the J call TRBJ2-6, with D unresolved. The CDR3 contains 13 residues. Germline V gene lookup returns CDR1 LGHNA and CDR2 YSLEER. V lost 4 bases and J 0 bases, leaving 1 base between the germline ends. CDR3 in amino acids: CASSRSGANVLTF. The CDR3 DNA sequence: TGCGCCAGCAGCCGCTCTGGGGCCAACGTCCTGACTTTC.

The chain uses TRBV6-1 and TRBJ1-6, with 7 bases fitting TRBD1. CDR3 size: 16 residues. With V trimmed by 4 bases and J by 6 bases, 9 bases remained unmatched. Germline V gives CDR1 MNHNS, CDR2 SASEGT. CDR3 protein: CASSARQGGVNSPLHF. Written as DNA, the CDR3 is TGTGCCAGCAGTGCCAGACAGGGTGGGGTTAATTCACCCCTCCACTTT.

The chain employs TRBV7-8 and TRBJ1-5, with D unresolved. The germline V gene encodes CDR1 SGHVS and CDR2 FQNEAQ. This CDR3 spans 13 amino acids. V lost 1 base and J lost 6, with 7 bases in between. CDR3 loop: CASSLDSVQPQHF. The CDR3 coding sequence is TGTGCCAGCAGCTTAGATAGCGTTCAGCCCCAGCATTTT.

The V call is TRBV12-5, the J call TRBJ2-7; maybe TRBD2 (5 bases). This CDR3 spans 16 amino acids. The germline CDR1 and CDR2 sequences are LGHNT and FRNRAP. The V gene lost 0 bases and the J gene lost 3 bases, with 15 bases spanning the gap. The CDR3 is CASGLVQPGSRYEQYF. CDR3 nucleotides: TGTGCTAGTGGTTTGGTACAGCCGGGAAGTCGCTACGAGCAGTACTTC.

V is TRBV13 and J is TRBJ2-1; D is ambiguous. This CDR3 has 16 residues. V lost 5 bases, J lost 6 bases, and 20 bases lay in between. Germline V gene sequence: CDR1 PRHDT, CDR2 FYEKMQ (reference sequence). The CDR3 loop reads CASSASPFSWGNEQFF. CDR3 DNA: TGTGCCAGCAGCGCCAGCCCGTTCAGTTGGGGCAATGAGCAGTTCTTC.

The chain combines TRBV7-2 with TRBJ2-3; TRBD2 aligns across 9 bases. CDR1 and CDR2 from the germline V gene are SGHTA and FQGNSA. CDR3 length equals 13 residues. V shed 4 bases, J shed 7 bases, and the junction held 3 bases outside the gene matches. The CDR3 region is CASSSGLAYTQYF. The CDR3 coding sequence is TGTGCCAGCAGCTCCGGACTAGCGTATACGCAGTATTTT. Supplemented by reference TRBV7-2 and TRBJ2-3, the full variable domain reads GAGVSQSPSNKVTEKGKDVELRCDPISGHTALYWYRQSLGQGLEFLIYFQGNSAPDKSGLPSDRFSAERTGGSVSTLTIQRTQQEDSAVYLCASSSGLAYTQYFGPGTRLTVL.

The chain links TRBV11-2 to TRBJ2-2; 7 bases line up with TRBD1. The V gene end was trimmed by 8 bases and the J gene end by 5 bases; junction bases not matched to a gene: 11. The CDR3 consists of 15 residues. CDR1 is SGHAT and CDR2 is FQNNGV in the germline V gene. The CDR3 reads CASVSGTVRTGELFF. CDR3 in DNA: TGTGCCAGCGTTTCCGGGACAGTGCGTACCGGGGAGCTGTTTTTT.

CDR3 amino acids: CASSLTGGGSGIDLFF. The CDR3 DNA reads as TGTGCCAGCAGCTTGACCGGCGGAGGGAGCGGGATCGACCTGTTTTTT. The chain couples TRBV11-2 to TRBJ2-2; 7 positions agree with TRBD2. CDR1 SGHAT and CDR2 FQNNGV come from the germline V gene. Trimming cost V 3 bases and J 14 bases; bases outside gene matches: 18. The CDR3 runs to 16 residues.

The V call is TRBV29-1, the J call TRBJ2-2; a weak D match, TRBD1 (5 bases). Germline CDR1 is SQVTM and CDR2 is ANQGSEA. V was clipped by 7 bases and J by 4 bases, with 13 bases between them. The CDR3 has 13 amino acids. The CDR3 bases are TGCAGCGCGAGGACACCCGCCACCGGGGAGCTGTTTTTT. This sequence encodes CSARTPATGELFF.

The genes are TRBV4-2 and TRBJ2-2; 9 positions agree with TRBD2. Looked up from germline, CDR1 is LGHNA and CDR2 is YNFKEQ. The J segment lost 0 bases and the V segment lost 4 bases, leaving 9 bases of the junction unmatched. The CDR3 totals 18 residues. CDR3 nucleotides: TGTGCCAGCAGCCCGTTAGCGGGGGCCGACACGAACACCGGGGAGCTGTTTTTT. The encoded protein is CASSPLAGADTNTGELFF.

The chain couples TRBV11-3 to TRBJ2-5, with TRBD1 matching over 8 bases. In germline, CDR1 is SGHNT, CDR2 YENEEA. The junction had 16 bases not matched to a gene; V was cut back by 5 bases and J by 5 bases. The CDR3 length is 17 residues. The CDR3 loop is CASSPGERTGLWETQYF. In nucleotides, the CDR3 is TGTGCCAGCAGCCCAGGGGAAAGGACAGGGTTGTGGGAGACCCAGTACTTC.

V and J are TRBV7-9 and TRBJ2-5; D remains unclear. Germline V CDR1 and CDR2: SEHNR, FQNEAQ (reference sequence). V lost 2 bases, J lost 0 bases, and 1 base lay in between. This CDR3 is 12 amino acids long. The CDR3 loop is CASSLNQETQYF. The CDR3 DNA sequence: TGTGCCAGCAGCTTAAACCAAGAGACCCAGTACTTC.

The chain combines TRBV12-5 with TRBJ2-1; TRBD1 agrees at 11 bases. This CDR3 contains 14 residues. After removal of 5 bases from V and 7 bases from J, the junction contained 4 bases not matched to a gene. The germline gives CDR1 LGHNT, CDR2 FRNRAP. CDR3 region: CASGLGQGANEQFF. The CDR3 DNA reads as TGTGCTAGTGGTCTCGGACAGGGGGCAAATGAGCAGTTCTTC.

The chain has TRBV28 and TRBJ2-3; 16 bases are shared with TRBD2. Germline V gene sequence: CDR1 MDHEN, CDR2 SYDVKM. The junction had 15 bases not matched to a gene; V was cut back by 7 bases and J by 5 bases. The CDR3 is 19 residues long. The CDR3 sequence is CASTRSGTSGRARVDTQYF. The CDR3 DNA reads TGTGCCAGCACGAGATCCGGGACTAGCGGGAGGGCCAGGGTAGATACGCAGTATTTT.

V is TRBV5-1 and J is TRBJ2-1; D may be TRBD1 or TRBD2 (6 bases each). V was cut by 3 bases and J by 5 bases, with 15 bases left in between. The CDR3 has 15 residues. Germline V gene sequence: CDR1 SGHRS, CDR2 YFSETQ. The CDR3, as DNA: TGCGCCAGCAGCTCCGGATGGGGGGCACACAATGAGCAGTTCTTC. Residues: CASSSGWGAHNEQFF.

This clone was detected only once. The chain carries TRBV5-1 and TRBJ2-3, with 11 bases lining up with TRBD2. The V segment lost 4 bases and the J segment 0 bases; nucleotides outside the gene matches: 4. This CDR3 is built from 16 residues. CDR1 is SGHRS and CDR2 is YFSETQ in the germline V gene. The CDR3 spells CASSTWTSGSTDTQYF. For the CDR3, the DNA is TGCGCCAGCAGCACCTGGACTAGCGGGAGCACAGATACGCAGTATTTT.